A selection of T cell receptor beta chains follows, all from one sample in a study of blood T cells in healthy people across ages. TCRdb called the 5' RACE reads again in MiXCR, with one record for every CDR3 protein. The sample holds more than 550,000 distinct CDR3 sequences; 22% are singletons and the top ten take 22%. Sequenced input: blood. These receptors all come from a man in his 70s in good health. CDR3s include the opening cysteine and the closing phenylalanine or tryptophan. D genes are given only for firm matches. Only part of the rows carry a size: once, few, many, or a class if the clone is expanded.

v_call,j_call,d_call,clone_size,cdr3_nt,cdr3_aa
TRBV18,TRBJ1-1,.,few,TGTGCCAGCTCACCACTAGACGGCCGTTTGGTCACTGAAGCTTTCTTT,CASSPLDGRLVTEAFF
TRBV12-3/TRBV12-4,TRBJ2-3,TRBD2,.,TGTGCCAGCAGGCTCAACCTACTAGCGGGGGGGCAGACAGATACGCAGTATTTT,CASRLNLLAGGQTDTQYF
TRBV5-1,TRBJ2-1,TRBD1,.,TGCGCCAGCAGCTTGGGAAGGGGGCTGAATGAGCAGTTCTTC,CASSLGRGLNEQFF
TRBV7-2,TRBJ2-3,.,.,TGTGCCAGCAGCACCCGAACTTACACAGATACGCAGTATTTT,CASSTRTYTDTQYF
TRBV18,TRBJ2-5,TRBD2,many,TGTGCCAGCTCCCAGGACTTAGCGGGAGAAGAGACCCAGTACTTC,CASSQDLAGEETQYF
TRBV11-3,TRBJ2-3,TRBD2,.,TGTGCCAGCAGCGTAAGGACTAGCGGGAGGCGCCTACTCACAGATACGCAGTATTTT,CASSVRTSGRRLLTDTQYF
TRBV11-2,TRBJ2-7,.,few,TGTGCCAGCACCATAGCAGGGATTTCCTACGAGCAGTACTTC,CASTIAGISYEQYF
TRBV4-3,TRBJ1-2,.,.,TGCGCCAGCAGCCAGTTTGGGGGAGGGCCAAATTATGGCTACACCTTC,CASSQFGGGPNYGYTF
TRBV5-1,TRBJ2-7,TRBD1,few,TGCGCCAGCAGCAGTGCCGGGACAGGGAGCTACGAGCAGTACTTC,CASSSAGTGSYEQYF
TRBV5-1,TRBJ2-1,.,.,TGCGCCAGCGGCATCATAGGCAATGAGCAGTTCTTC,CASGIIGNEQFF
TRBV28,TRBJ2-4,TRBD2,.,TGTGCCAGCAGTCGCCGGACTAGCGGGGGCCGAGGGGACATTCAGTACTTC,CASSRRTSGGRGDIQYF
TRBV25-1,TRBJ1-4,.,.,TGTGCCAGCAGTGAGCAAAGGGGTTATGAAAAACTGTTTTTT,CASSEQRGYEKLFF
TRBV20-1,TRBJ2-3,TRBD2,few,TGCAGTGCTAGAGTCTCGACTAGCGTGGCAGATACGCAGTATTTT,CSARVSTSVADTQYF
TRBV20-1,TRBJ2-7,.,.,TGCAGTGCCACCTCCCGGCTAGCTTCCTACGAGCAGTACTTC,CSATSRLASYEQYF
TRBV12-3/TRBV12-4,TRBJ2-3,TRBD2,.,TGTGCCAGCAGAGGGACTATAGATACGCAGTATTTT,CASRGTIDTQYF
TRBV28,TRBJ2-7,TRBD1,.,TGTGCCAGCACCAACGACAGGGTTAACGAGCAGTACTTC,CASTNDRVNEQYF
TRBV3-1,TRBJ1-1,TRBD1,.,TGTGCCAGCAGAGACAGGGCGGGCACTGAAGCTTTCTTT,CASRDRAGTEAFF
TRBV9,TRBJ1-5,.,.,TGTGCCAGCAGCGTAGGCCAGGCTCGCAATCAGCCCCAGCATTTT,CASSVGQARNQPQHF
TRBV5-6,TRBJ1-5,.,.,TGTGCCAGCAGCTTGCGGCAGCCGAATCAGCCCCAGCATTTT,CASSLRQPNQPQHF
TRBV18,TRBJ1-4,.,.,TGTGCCAGCTCACCAGAAAGTGAAAAACTGTTTTTT,CASSPESEKLFF
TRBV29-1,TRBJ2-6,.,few,TGCAGCGTTGAAATAATAGCCACAGGCTCTGGGGCCAACGTCCTGACTTTC,CSVEIIATGSGANVLTF
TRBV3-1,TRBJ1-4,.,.,TGTGCCAGCAGCCAAGATATGGCGGCTGGAAATGAAAAACTGTTTTTT,CASSQDMAAGNEKLFF
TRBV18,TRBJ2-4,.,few,TGTGCCAGCTCACGGATCCGGGACATTCAGAAAAACATTCAGTACTTC,CASSRIRDIQKNIQYF
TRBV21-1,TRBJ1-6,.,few,TGTGCCAGCAGCAAAGATCGGGGAATAGACTATAATTCACCCCTCCACTTT,CASSKDRGIDYNSPLHF
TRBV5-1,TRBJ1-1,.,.,TGCGCCAGCAGCTTGGCCCAGGCAGGCGCGAACACTGAAGCTTTCTTT,CASSLAQAGANTEAFF
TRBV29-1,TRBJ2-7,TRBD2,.,TGCAGCGTTGAAGATCAAGAGCGGGGGACCCCCTACGAGCAGTACTTC,CSVEDQERGTPYEQYF
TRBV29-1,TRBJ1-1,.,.,TGCAGCGGACGACGGCAGAACACTGAAGCTTTCTTT,CSGRRQNTEAFF
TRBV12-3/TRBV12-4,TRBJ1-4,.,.,TGTGCCAGCAGTTTAGGGTTGGGGGGGCGTTTGGCTAATGAAAAACTGTTTTTT,CASSLGLGGRLANEKLFF
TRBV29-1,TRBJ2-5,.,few,TGCAGCGTTGGACGACCGTCCCAAGAGACCCAGTACTTC,CSVGRPSQETQYF
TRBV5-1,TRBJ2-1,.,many,TGCGCCAGCAGCTTGGCGGGGAGTACCTACAATGAGCAGTTCTTC,CASSLAGSTYNEQFF
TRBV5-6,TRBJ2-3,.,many,TGTGCCAGCACGTCATCAGGATATACGCAGTATTTT,CASTSSGYTQYF
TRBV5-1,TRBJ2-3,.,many,TGCGCCAGCAGCTTGGAAGGGGCGAGCACAGATACGCAGTATTTT,CASSLEGASTDTQYF
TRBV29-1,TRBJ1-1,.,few,TGCAGCGTTGAAGCGGGCAGAATTTACACTGAAGCTTTCTTT,CSVEAGRIYTEAFF
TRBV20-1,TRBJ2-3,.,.,TGCAGTGCTAGGGCCAGGGGAAGCACAGATACGCAGTATTTT,CSARARGSTDTQYF
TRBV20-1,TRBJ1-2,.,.,TGCAGTGCTAGTGGGGCGTCCTATGGCTACACCTTC,CSASGASYGYTF
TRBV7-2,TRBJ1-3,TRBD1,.,TGTGCCAGCAGCACCCCGACAGGGTCTGGAAACACCATATATTTT,CASSTPTGSGNTIYF